A single TCR beta chain is shown here with its context. It lacks a known antigen. Per-base qualities were not stored, and no clone one base away is much larger. TCR beta CDR3 regions were amplified from RNA transcripts for repertoire sequencing. The first round was an RT-PCR using HTBI primers with the Qiagen OneStep RT-PCR kit, and this first round was followed by a second-round multiplex PCR, then size selection and purification. The libraries underwent paired-end sequencing with 100 bp reads on an Illumina HiSeq2000. In the authors' own workflow: SOAPnuke was used to process the reads, throwing out any read that had adapters, had uncalled bases, had a mean Phred below 15, or lacked an exact constant-primer or identifier match. High-quality paired reads were merged with COPE v1.2.5. Clonotypes were defined as unique nucleotide sequences and were aligned to IMGT TRB V, D and J references using MiTCR v1.1. Analysis was restricted to V-J combinations with a frequency above 0.0001, which covered about 99% of repertoires. For each V-J combination, a TCR clonal expansion and chaos score was defined as the ratio of F50 clonal expansion to chaos observed in the TCRdist matrix. Welch's t-statistics and random forest were used to reduce the features to 10 to 15 V-J combinations, which were then used as input to a naive Bayes classifier. The similarity between thyroid and blood repertoires was quantified using the Morisita-Horn index. TCRdb reanalyzed the raw reads on its own, using fastp at Q25 for trimming and MiXCR for clone calling, and kept in-frame beta chains. Each CDR3 protein appears once, grouped with its most common genes and DNA. For this entry, the V and J calls and clone size follow TCRdb and not the study's own pipeline. Counted in this sample were 560,000 or so distinct CDR3 sequences; about two fifths of them appeared once. In total, the top ten clones hold about 4% of the sample.

Hyperthyroidism patients were newly diagnosed, were aged 18 to 65 years, and had a disease duration under 2 months. Patients with other autoimmune diseases, uncontrolled infections, pregnancy or lactation were excluded. Clinical symptoms, serum thyroxine, TRAb, thyroid ultrasound and orbital computed tomography formed the basis of the diagnosis. Total RNA was extracted using Trizol reagent, and RNA quality was checked on an Agilent 2100 Bioanalyzer. This entry is derived from a study of Graves' ophthalmopathy and Graves' hyperthyroidism (dated by TCRdb to the late 2010s). Concerning the study at large: Hyperthyroidism was defined as stable when no progression to ophthalmopathy occurred within 18 months of follow-up. To explore V-J signatures that distinguish ophthalmopathy from hyperthyroidism, a discovery set of 90 to 100 patients was enrolled, made up of around 40 with ophthalmopathy and some 60 with stable hyperthyroidism. Once sampling was done, hyperthyroidism patients were given methimazole at a starting dose of 30 mg daily, while ophthalmopathy patients were given high-dose intravenous methylprednisolone. In total, some 140 blood samples were TCR-sequenced: 40 to 45 ophthalmopathy, 80 or so hyperthyroidism and roughly 17 hyperthyroidism-to-ophthalmopathy patients. To tell Graves' ophthalmopathy apart from Graves' hyperthyroidism, and to predict which patients would progress to ophthalmopathy, the study relied on TCR beta repertoire signatures. In more than five hyperthyroidism patients, the T-cell repertoires found in thyroid tissue were compared with those found in blood. An independent validation cohort comprised around 20 hyperthyroidism patients and some 16 patients who later progressed from hyperthyroidism to ophthalmopathy.

Study-level results and caveats: No statistical method was used to predetermine the sample size, and group allocation was not hidden from the investigators. In validation, the model predicted ophthalmopathy progression with about 71% sensitivity and roughly 72% specificity; approximately 12 predicted patients were CT-confirmed with GO in a median of around 6.5 months. Among expanded thyroid clonotypes with frequency above 0.001, most also showed up in blood, which suggests that blood repertoires may reflect the thyroid immune response. The 13-signature model separated ophthalmopathy from stable hyperthyroidism with roughly 90% sensitivity and roughly 84% specificity in cross-validation, and 80%/75% in the test set.

The sequence was collected from an adult man with Graves' hyperthyroidism. Input material: peripheral blood or thyroid tissue (not recorded which).

This receptor carries the CDR3 CASSLSPAGTDTQYF. The DNA is TGTGCCAGCAGCTTATCACCAGCTGGCACAGATACGCAGTATTTT. Rearrangement joined TRBV7-2 to TRBJ2-3; the D gene cannot be resolved reliably. Measured from the cysteine to the phenylalanine, the CDR3 is 15 residues long. Only the CDR3 part of the read is kept: 45 bases, read in frame from the first base. From a lookup of the germline V gene, CDR1 and CDR2 are SGHTA and FQGNSA. The germline ends are 10 bases apart after V is trimmed by 2 bases and J by 1 base.